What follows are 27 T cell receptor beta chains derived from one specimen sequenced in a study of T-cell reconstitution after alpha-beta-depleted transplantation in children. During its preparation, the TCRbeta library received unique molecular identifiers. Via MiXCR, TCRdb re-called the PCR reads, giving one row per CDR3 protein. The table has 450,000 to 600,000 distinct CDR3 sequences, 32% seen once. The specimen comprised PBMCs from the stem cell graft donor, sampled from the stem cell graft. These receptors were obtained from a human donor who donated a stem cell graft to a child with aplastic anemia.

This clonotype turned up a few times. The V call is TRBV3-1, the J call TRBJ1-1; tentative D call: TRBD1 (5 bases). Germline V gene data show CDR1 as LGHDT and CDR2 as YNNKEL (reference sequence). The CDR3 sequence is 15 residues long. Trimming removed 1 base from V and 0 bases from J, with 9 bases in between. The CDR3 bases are TGTGCCAGCAGCCAAGGTCGGGGACTGAACACTGAAGCTTTCTTT. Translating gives CASSQGRGLNTEAFF.

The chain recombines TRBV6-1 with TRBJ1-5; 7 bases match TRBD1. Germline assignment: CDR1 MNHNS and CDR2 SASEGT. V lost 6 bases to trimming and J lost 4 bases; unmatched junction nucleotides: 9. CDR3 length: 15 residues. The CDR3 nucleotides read TGTGCCAGCAGCGACAGGGCGAGTGGGAATCAGCCCCAGCATTTT. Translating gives CASSDRASGNQPQHF.

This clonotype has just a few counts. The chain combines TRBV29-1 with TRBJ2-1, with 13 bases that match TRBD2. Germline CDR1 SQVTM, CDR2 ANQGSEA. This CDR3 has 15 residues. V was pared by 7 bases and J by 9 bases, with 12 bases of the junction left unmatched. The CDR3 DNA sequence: TGCAGCGCAAGGACTAGCGGGAGAGGGTTGGGTGAGCAGTTCTTC. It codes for CSARTSGRGLGEQFF.

This chain's CDR3 is CSASDRGAGYEQYF. The CDR3, as DNA: TGCAGTGCTAGTGATCGGGGGGCTGGATACGAGCAGTACTTC. The V gene is TRBV20-1, the J gene TRBJ2-7; a possible D gene is TRBD2 (7 bases). In germline, CDR1 is DFQATT, CDR2 SNEGSKA (reference sequence). CDR3 length: 14 amino acids. V was clipped by 3 bases and J by 4 bases, with 16 bases between them.

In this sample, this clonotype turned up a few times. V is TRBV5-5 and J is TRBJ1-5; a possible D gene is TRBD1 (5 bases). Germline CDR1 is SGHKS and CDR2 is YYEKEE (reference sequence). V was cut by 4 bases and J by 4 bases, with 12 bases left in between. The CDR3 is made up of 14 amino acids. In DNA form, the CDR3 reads TGTGCCAGCAGCCAGGAGACAGCAAATCAGCCCCAGCATTTT. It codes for CASSQETANQPQHF.

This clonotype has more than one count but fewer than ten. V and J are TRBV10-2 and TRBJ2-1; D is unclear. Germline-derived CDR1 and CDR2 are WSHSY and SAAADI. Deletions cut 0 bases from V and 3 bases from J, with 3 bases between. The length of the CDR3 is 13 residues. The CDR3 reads CASSESVYNEQFF. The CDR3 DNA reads TGCGCCAGCAGTGAGTCAGTCTACAATGAGCAGTTCTTC.

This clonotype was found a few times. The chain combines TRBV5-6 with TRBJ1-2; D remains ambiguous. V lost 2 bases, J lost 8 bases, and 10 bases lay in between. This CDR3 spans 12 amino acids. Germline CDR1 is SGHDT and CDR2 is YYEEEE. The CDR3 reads CASSFRRVGYTF. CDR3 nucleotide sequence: TGTGCCAGCAGCTTCAGGCGGGTGGGCTACACCTTC.

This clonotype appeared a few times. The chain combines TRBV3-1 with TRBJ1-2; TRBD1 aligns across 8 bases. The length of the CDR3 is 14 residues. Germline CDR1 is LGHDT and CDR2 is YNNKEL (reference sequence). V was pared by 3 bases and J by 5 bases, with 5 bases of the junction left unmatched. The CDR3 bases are TGTGCCAGCAGCCAGCAGGGGGCTCGGTATGGCTACACCTTC. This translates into CASSQQGARYGYTF.

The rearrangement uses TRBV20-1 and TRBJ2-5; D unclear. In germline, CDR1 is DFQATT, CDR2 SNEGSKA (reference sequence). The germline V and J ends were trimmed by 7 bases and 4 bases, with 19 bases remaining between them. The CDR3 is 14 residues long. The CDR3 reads CSGAPPRLGETQYF. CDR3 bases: TGCAGTGGCGCCCCGCCCCGGCTTGGAGAGACCCAGTACTTC.

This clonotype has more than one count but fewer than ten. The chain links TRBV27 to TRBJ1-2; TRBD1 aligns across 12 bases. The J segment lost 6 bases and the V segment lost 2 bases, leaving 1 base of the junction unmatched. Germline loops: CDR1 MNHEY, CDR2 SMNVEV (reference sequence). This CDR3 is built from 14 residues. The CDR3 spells CASSLGTGGHGYTF. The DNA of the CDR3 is TGTGCCAGCAGTTTAGGGACAGGGGGCCATGGCTACACCTTC.

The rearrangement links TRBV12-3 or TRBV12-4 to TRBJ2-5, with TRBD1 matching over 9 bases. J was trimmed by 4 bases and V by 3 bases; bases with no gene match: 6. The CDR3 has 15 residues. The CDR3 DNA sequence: TGTGCCAGCAGTTTTAGGACAGGGGACGCAGAGACCCAGTACTTC. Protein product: CASSFRTGDAETQYF.

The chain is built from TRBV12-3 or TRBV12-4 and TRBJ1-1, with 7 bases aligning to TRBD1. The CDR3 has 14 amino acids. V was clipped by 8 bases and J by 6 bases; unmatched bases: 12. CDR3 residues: CASGEQGLGSEAFF. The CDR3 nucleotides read TGTGCCAGCGGCGAACAGGGGTTAGGCTCTGAAGCTTTCTTT.

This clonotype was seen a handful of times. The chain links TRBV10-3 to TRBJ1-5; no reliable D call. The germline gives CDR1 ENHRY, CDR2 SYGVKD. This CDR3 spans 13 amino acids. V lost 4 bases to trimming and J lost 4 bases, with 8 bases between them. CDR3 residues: CAISGLGNQPQHF. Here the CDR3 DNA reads TGTGCCATCAGTGGCTTAGGGAATCAGCCCCAGCATTTT.

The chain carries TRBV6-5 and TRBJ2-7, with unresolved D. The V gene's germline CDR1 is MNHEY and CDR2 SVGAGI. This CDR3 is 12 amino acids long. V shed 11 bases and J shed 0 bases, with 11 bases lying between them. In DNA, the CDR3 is TGTGCCGTTGGGCTCAACTCCTACGAGCAGTACGTC. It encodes CAVGLNSYEQYV.

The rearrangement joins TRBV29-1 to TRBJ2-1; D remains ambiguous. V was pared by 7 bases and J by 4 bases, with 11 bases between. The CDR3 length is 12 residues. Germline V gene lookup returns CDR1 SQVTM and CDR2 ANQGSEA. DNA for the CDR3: TGCAGCGACCTAACAGTGTACAATGAGCAGTTCTTC. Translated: CSDLTVYNEQFF.

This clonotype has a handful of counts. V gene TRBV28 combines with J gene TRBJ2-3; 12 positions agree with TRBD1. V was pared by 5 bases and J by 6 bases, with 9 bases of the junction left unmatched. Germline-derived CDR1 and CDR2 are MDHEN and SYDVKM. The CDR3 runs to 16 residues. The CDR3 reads CASSPGGQGAWDTQYF. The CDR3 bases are TGTGCCAGCAGTCCTGGGGGACAGGGGGCGTGGGATACGCAGTATTTT.

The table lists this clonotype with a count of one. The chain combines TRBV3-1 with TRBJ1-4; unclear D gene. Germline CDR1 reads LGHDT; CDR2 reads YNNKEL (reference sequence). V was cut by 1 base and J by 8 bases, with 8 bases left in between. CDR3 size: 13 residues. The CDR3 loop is CASSQVIDEKLFF. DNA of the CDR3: TGTGCCAGCAGCCAAGTTATAGACGAAAAACTGTTTTTT.

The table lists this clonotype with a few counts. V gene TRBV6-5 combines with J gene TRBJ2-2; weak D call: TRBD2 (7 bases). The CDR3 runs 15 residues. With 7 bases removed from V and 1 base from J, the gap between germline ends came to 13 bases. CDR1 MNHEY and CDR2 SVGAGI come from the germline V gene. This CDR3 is CASIIGGLNTGELFF. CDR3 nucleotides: TGTGCCAGCATTATCGGGGGGCTGAACACCGGGGAGCTGTTTTTT.

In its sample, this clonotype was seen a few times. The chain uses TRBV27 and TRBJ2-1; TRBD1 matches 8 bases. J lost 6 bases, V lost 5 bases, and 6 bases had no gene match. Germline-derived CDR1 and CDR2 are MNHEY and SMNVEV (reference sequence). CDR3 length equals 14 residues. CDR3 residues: CASSRQGPFNEQFF. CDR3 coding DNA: TGTGCCAGCAGTAGACAGGGGCCTTTCAATGAGCAGTTCTTC.

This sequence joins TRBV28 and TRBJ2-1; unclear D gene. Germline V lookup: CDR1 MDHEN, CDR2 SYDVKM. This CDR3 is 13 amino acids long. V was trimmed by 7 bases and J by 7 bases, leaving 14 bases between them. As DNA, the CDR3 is TGTGCCAGCACCTTCCCCGACGGGAATGAGCAGTTCTTC. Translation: CASTFPDGNEQFF. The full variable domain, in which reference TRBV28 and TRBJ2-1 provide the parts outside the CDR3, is DVKVTQSSRYLVKRTGEKVFLECVQDMDHENMFWYRQDPGLGLRLIYFSYDVKMKEKGDIPEGYSVSREKKERFSLILESASTNQTSMYLCASTFPDGNEQFFGPGTRLTVL.

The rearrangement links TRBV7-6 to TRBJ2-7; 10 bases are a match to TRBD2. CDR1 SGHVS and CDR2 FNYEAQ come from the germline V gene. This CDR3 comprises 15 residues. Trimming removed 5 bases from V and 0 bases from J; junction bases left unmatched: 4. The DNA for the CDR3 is TGTGCCAGCAGCGTTGCTAGCGGGAGCTCCTACGAGCAGTACTTC. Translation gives CASSVASGSSYEQYF.

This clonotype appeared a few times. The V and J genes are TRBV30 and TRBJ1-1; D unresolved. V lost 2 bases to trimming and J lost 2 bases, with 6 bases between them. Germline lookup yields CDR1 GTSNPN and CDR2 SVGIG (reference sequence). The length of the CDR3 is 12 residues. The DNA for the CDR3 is TGTGCCTGGAGTATCGGAAACACTGAAGCTTTCTTT. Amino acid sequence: CAWSIGNTEAFF.

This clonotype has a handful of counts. The CDR3 DNA reads as TGCAGTGCTAGAGATATAGGGACAGGGGTCGAAAAACTGTTTTTT. Its translation is CSARDIGTGVEKLFF. The chain joins TRBV20-1 to TRBJ1-4; 10 nucleotides agree with TRBD1. The CDR3 contains 15 residues. In germline, CDR1 is DFQATT, CDR2 SNEGSKA (reference sequence). V dropped 0 bases and J dropped 8; count of bases not matched to a gene: 6.

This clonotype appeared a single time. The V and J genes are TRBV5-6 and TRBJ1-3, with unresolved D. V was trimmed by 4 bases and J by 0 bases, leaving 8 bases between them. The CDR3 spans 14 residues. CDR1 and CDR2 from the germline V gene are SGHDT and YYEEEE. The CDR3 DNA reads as TGTGCCAGCAGCCTCGAACACTCTGGAAACACCATATATTTT. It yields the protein CASSLEHSGNTIYF.

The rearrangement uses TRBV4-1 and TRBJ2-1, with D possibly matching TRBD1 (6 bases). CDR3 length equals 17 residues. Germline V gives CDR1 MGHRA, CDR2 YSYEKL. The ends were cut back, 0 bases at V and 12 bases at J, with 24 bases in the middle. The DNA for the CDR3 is TGCGCCAGCAGCCAAGATGGGGGCGAAAGGACTTCGCGTGGGCAGTTCTTC. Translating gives CASSQDGGERTSRGQFF.

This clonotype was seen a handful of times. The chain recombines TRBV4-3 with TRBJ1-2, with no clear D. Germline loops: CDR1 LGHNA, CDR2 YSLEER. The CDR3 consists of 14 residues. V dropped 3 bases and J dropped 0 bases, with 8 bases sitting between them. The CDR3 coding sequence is TGCGCCAGCAGCCAGGCCGCCTCTAACTATGGCTACACCTTC. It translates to CASSQAASNYGYTF.

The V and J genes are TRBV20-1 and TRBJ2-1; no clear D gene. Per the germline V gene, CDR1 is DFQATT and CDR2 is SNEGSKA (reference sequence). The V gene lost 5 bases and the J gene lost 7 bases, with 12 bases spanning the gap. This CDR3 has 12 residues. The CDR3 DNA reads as TGCAGTGCTGACTTCGTGGGGAATGAGCAGTTCTTC. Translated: CSADFVGNEQFF.